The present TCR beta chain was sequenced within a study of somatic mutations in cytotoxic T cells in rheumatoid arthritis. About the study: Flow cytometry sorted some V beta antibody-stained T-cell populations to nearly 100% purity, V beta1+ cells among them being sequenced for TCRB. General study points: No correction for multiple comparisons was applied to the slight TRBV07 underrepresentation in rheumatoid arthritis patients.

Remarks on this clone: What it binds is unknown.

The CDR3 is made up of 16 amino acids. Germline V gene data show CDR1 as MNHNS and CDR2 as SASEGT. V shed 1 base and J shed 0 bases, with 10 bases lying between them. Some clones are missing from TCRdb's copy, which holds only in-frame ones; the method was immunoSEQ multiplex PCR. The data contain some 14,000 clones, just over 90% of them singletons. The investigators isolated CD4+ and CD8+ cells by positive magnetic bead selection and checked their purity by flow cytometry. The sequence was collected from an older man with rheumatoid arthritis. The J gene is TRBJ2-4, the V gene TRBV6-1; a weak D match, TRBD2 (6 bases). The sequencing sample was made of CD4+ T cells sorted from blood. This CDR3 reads CASSEGQGLAKNIQYF. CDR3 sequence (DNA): TGTGCCAGCAGTGAAGGGCAGGGACTAGCCAAAAACATTCAGTACTTC.